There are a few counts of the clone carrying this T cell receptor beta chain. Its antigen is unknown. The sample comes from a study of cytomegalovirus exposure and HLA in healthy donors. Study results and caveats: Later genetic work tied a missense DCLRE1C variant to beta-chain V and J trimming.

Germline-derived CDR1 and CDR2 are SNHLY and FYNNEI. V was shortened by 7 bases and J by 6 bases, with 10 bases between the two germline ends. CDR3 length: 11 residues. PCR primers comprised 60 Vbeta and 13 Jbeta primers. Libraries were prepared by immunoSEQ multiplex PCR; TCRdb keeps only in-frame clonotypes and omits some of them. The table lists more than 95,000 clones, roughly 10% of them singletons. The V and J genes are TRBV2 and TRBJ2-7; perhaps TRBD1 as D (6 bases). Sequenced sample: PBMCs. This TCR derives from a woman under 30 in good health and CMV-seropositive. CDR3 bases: TGTGCCAGCACGGAAGGGGGCGAGCAGTACTTC. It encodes CASTEGGEQYF.